The present T cell receptor beta chain was sequenced within a study of blood T cell repertoires in COVID-19 (dated by TCRdb to 2019 to 2021). Broadly, across the study: The collaborator samples originated in the United States, Italy and Spain and spanned the acute and convalescent phases of COVID-19. Where available, HLA class I and class II types were obtained from metadata supplied by the sample provider rather than from assay-based typing. The sample metadata nearly always contained a de-identified subject ID, COVID-19 status, age in years and sex. Subjects who had been exposed to COVID-19, were actively infected with it, or had recovered from it provided the deeply sampled blood TCRbeta repertoires that made up the dataset. Samples came from the ongoing ImmuneRACE study (first 160 participants) plus 1,254 subjects from 6 global collaborators. A freely available public database, intended as a resource for researchers studying the immune response to SARS-CoV-2, is where the repertoires were released. The material from the prospective study consisted of cDNA or gDNA derived from T cells, B-cell-depleted T cells, or PBMCs.

Broad study findings and their caveats: How much clinical and demographic metadata was included differed by source and by participant, and the metadata was provided uncurated.

Whole blood was collected in K2EDTA tubes by collaborating institutions according to the institutions' own protocols. For TCRbeta analysis, collaborators shipped samples in one of three forms: frozen whole blood, isolated PBMCs, or DNA extracted from either of those sample types. TCRbeta CDR3 regions were amplified from genomic DNA using the immunoSEQ Assay, a bias-controlled multiplex PCR. Turning to the authors' computational methods: The number of nucleated cells in each sample was estimated by amplification of reference gene primers within the assay. Sequence reads were collapsed and filtered to measure the absolute abundance of every unique TCRbeta CDR3 rearrangement. For each sample, productive Simpson clonality was calculated by taking the square root of Simpson's diversity index across productive rearrangements. Here the immuneACCESS table is served through TCRdb, limited to in-frame sequences with V and J called. Missing clones are a known gap in these copies; in checked studies unresolved V genes cover under half, and the rest lacks a known reason. V and J calls plus clone size are reproduced from that table; the DNA served to infer D and trimming. For this sample the table gives 200,000 to 250,000 clones, of which 80% were detected only once. Roughly 12% of the sample is in the top ten clones.

Regarding this clone: It has no known antigen specificity. No per-base quality is available; no much larger clone lies one base away.

Source material: peripheral blood. The receptor was derived from a human donor in a cohort sampled during active COVID-19.

The CDR3 amino acid sequence is: CASSMFERSETQYF. The DNA sequence is given as TGTGCCAGTAGTATGTTCGAGCGGAGTGAGACCCAGTACTTC. The rearrangement combines TRBV19 with TRBJ2-5; 5 matching bases give a weak D call of TRBD2. V is clipped by 3 bases and J by 5 bases, and the sequence between their germline boundaries is 13 bases long. The CDR3 runs 14 amino acids, cysteine and phenylalanine included. The kept DNA is CDR3 alone, 42 bases in frame from the first base. From a lookup of the germline V gene (reference sequence), CDR1 and CDR2 are LNHDA and SQIVND.